What follows are 28 T cell receptor beta chains derived from one specimen sequenced in a study of cytomegalovirus exposure and HLA in healthy donors. 60 Vbeta and 13 Jbeta primers were used in PCR. Produced via immunoSEQ multiplex PCR; TCRdb's table is partial and in-frame only. The sample yields 120,000 to 150,000 clones, roughly 80% seen once. The sequenced material came from PBMCs. The receptors were gathered from a man between 40 and 49 years old in good health and CMV-seronegative.

The chain has TRBV7-3 and TRBJ2-1; maybe TRBD1 (9 bases). Between the trimmed V and J ends, which lost 5 bases and 5 bases, there was a span of 16 bases. The germline CDR1 and CDR2 sequences are SGHTA and FQGTGA. The CDR3 runs to 15 residues. In DNA, the CDR3 is TGTGCCAGCAGCCGGGGGGGACAGGGTAACAATGAGCAGTTCTTC. As protein: CASSRGGQGNNEQFF. Variable domain in full (rest from reference TRBV7-3 and TRBJ2-1): GAGVSQTPSNKVTEKGKYVELRCDPISGHTALYWYRQSLGQGPEFLIYFQGTGAADDSGLPNDRFFAVRPEGSVSTLKIQRTERGDSAVYLCASSRGGQGNNEQFFGPGTRLTVL.

This clone was seen a handful of times. This CDR3 reads CASSLGSRINFNSPLHF. In DNA form, the CDR3 reads TGTGCCAGCAGCTTGGGAAGCAGGATCAACTTTAATTCACCCCTCCACTTT. This chain joins TRBV5-4 and TRBJ1-6, with D uncertain. V was trimmed by 0 bases and J by 6 bases, leaving 16 bases between them. Per the germline V gene, CDR1 is SGHNT and CDR2 is YYREEE (reference sequence). There are 17 residues in the CDR3. Supplemented by reference TRBV5-4 and TRBJ1-6, the full variable domain reads ETGVTQSPTHLIKTRGQQVTLRCSSQSGHNTVSWYQQALGQGPQFIFQYYREEENGRGNFPPRFSGLQFPNYSSELNVNALELDDSALYLCASSLGSRINFNSPLHFGNGTRLTVT.

The chain couples TRBV7-8 to TRBJ2-3; a possible D gene is TRBD1 (5 bases). The CDR3 extends over 17 amino acids. V gave up 2 bases and J gave up 0 bases, with 15 bases separating them. Germline CDR1 reads SGHVS; CDR2 reads FQNEAQ. The CDR3 DNA reads TGTGCCAGCAGCTTAACAGACGGACAACAAAGCACAGATACGCAGTATTTT. Protein sequence: CASSLTDGQQSTDTQYF.

J is TRBJ1-5 and V is TRBV2; 9 bases line up with TRBD1. The CDR3 is 14 residues long. V was pared by 10 bases and J by 1 base, with 5 bases of the junction left unmatched. Germline V gene data show CDR1 as SNHLY and CDR2 as FYNNEI. The CDR3 region is CATSQGASNQPQHF. CDR3 DNA: TGTGCCACCTCACAGGGGGCAAGCAATCAGCCCCAGCATTTT.

The chain has TRBV28 and TRBJ1-6; TRBD1 agrees at 8 bases. CDR3 length equals 17 residues. Losses at the gene ends were 2 bases for V and 4 bases for J; bases not matched to a gene: 7. Germline V gene data show CDR1 as MDHEN and CDR2 as SYDVKM. The CDR3: CASSLGSGQGYNSPLHF. The DNA for the CDR3 is TGTGCCAGCAGTTTAGGAAGCGGACAGGGTTATAATTCACCCCTCCACTTT. Using reference TRBV28 and TRBJ1-6 for the parts outside the CDR3, the full variable domain is DVKVTQSSRYLVKRTGEKVFLECVQDMDHENMFWYRQDPGLGLRLIYFSYDVKMKEKGDIPEGYSVSREKKERFSLILESASTNQTSMYLCASSLGSGQGYNSPLHFGNGTRLTVT.

The chain uses TRBV28 and TRBJ1-1; D remains unclear. CDR3 length equals 14 residues. The germline CDR1 and CDR2 sequences are MDHEN and SYDVKM. With 4 bases removed from V and 0 bases from J, the gap between germline ends came to 9 bases. CDR3 nucleotides: TGTGCCAGCAGTTGGCGGACTATGAACACTGAAGCTTTCTTT. It specifies CASSWRTMNTEAFF.

The chain uses TRBV10-3 and TRBJ1-2; 11 nucleotides agree with TRBD1. The length of the CDR3 is 17 residues. Trimming cost V 0 bases and J 2 bases; bases outside gene matches: 5. Germline assignment: CDR1 ENHRY and CDR2 SYGVKD. The CDR3 DNA is TGTGCCATCAGTGAGTCCTTCGGGACAGGGGGAAACTATGGCTACACCTTC. The encoded protein is CAISESFGTGGNYGYTF.

The genes are TRBV28 and TRBJ1-2; 8 bases fit TRBD1. The CDR3 runs to 16 residues. CDR1 and CDR2 from the germline V gene are MDHEN and SYDVKM. J was trimmed by 5 bases and V by 5 bases; bases with no gene match: 13. The CDR3 protein is CASSPTTTGVEYGYTF. CDR3 coding DNA: TGTGCCAGCAGTCCGACGACGACAGGGGTGGAATATGGCTACACCTTC.

The CDR3 region has the DNA TGTGCCAGTGGGGACAGGGGGCCCTCCTACGAGCAGTACTTC. It translates to CASGDRGPSYEQYF. The chain links TRBV27 to TRBJ2-7; TRBD1 matches 12 bases. The CDR3 has 14 residues. The germline CDR1 and CDR2 sequences are MNHEY and SMNVEV (reference sequence). V gave up 9 bases and J gave up 0 bases; unmatched junction bases: 3.

The V call is TRBV12-5, the J call TRBJ1-5; D remains unclear. V was trimmed by 3 bases and J by 5 bases, leaving 5 bases between them. Germline CDR1 LGHNT, CDR2 FRNRAP. The length of the CDR3 is 12 residues. Here the CDR3 DNA reads TGTGCTAGTGGTTTTCCTGATCAGCCCCAGCATTTT. It is translated as CASGFPDQPQHF.

As DNA, the CDR3 is TGCGCCAGCAGCTTGGCCGCAGGGGGTTCTAGCACAGATACGCAGTATTTT. Protein sequence: CASSLAAGGSSTDTQYF. The V gene is TRBV5-1, the J gene TRBJ2-3; 7 nucleotides match TRBD1. Unmatched junction bases numbered 7, after V lost 0 bases and J lost 0 bases. CDR1 SGHRS and CDR2 YFSETQ come from the germline V gene. CDR3 length equals 17 residues.

A single count supports this clone. The chain recombines TRBV12-5 with TRBJ2-1, with D possibly matching TRBD1 (5 bases). This CDR3 spans 14 amino acids. The V gene lost 9 bases and the J gene lost 3 bases, with 15 bases spanning the gap. Looked up from germline, CDR1 is LGHNT and CDR2 is FRNRAP. DNA for the CDR3: TGTGCTAGCGGGCTGGGGCGGTTCTACAATGAGCAGTTCTTC. Translating gives CASGLGRFYNEQFF.

The chain recombines TRBV5-4 with TRBJ2-1; 8 bases map to TRBD1. The germline CDR1 and CDR2 sequences are SGHNT and YYREEE (reference sequence). V shed 2 bases, J shed 0 bases, and the junction held 1 base outside the gene matches. This CDR3 comprises 15 residues. The CDR3 DNA follows: TGTGCCAGCAGCTTAGGACAGGGCTCCTACAATGAGCAGTTCTTC. Translating gives CASSLGQGSYNEQFF.

The chain carries TRBV7-3 and TRBJ2-1, with D perhaps matching TRBD2 (5 bases). The CDR3 extends over 13 amino acids. CDR1 and CDR2 (germline): SGHTA, FQGTGA. Trimming removed 4 bases from V and 6 bases from J, with 10 bases in between. The CDR3 spells CASSWGSANEQFF. DNA for the CDR3: TGTGCCAGCAGCTGGGGTAGCGCCAATGAGCAGTTCTTC.

This sequence joins TRBV5-5 and TRBJ2-3; 9 positions match TRBD1. J lost 1 base, V lost 4 bases, and 7 bases had no gene match. Germline lookup yields CDR1 SGHKS and CDR2 YYEKEE (reference sequence). The CDR3 extends over 16 amino acids. The CDR3, as DNA: TGTGCCAGCAGCCCGGGACAGGGTATCGGCACAGATACGCAGTATTTT. Its translation: CASSPGQGIGTDTQYF.

V is TRBV9 and J is TRBJ2-2; TRBD1 matches at 7 bases. This CDR3 contains 14 residues. CDR1 and CDR2 from the germline V gene are SGDLS and YYNGEE. The J segment lost 0 bases and the V segment lost 6 bases, leaving 2 bases of the junction unmatched. DNA of the CDR3: TGTGCCAGCACCGACAGGGCGAACACCGGGGAGCTGTTTTTT. Translating gives CASTDRANTGELFF.

The chain recombines TRBV5-6 with TRBJ2-1, with 10 bases matching TRBD2. The CDR3 totals 16 residues. CDR1 SGHDT and CDR2 YYEEEE come from the germline V gene. J lost 6 bases, V lost 4 bases, and 10 bases had no gene match. The CDR3 region has the DNA TGTGCCAGCAGCCGGACCGGGACTAGCGTTTCCAATGAGCAGTTCTTC. Residues: CASSRTGTSVSNEQFF.

J is TRBJ2-2 and V is TRBV7-3, with 11 bases identical to TRBD1. V shed 5 bases and J 6 bases; nucleotides not matched to a gene: 8. Germline CDR1 and CDR2: SGHTA and FQGTGA. This CDR3 has 16 amino acids. The CDR3 loop reads CASSVRDRGDAGELFF. CDR3 bases: TGTGCCAGCAGCGTCCGGGACAGGGGGGACGCCGGGGAGCTGTTTTTT.

V is TRBV20-1 and J is TRBJ2-1; D is undetermined. The CDR3 has 11 amino acids. V lost 1 base and J 7 bases, leaving 5 bases between the germline ends. Germline-derived CDR1 and CDR2 are DFQATT and SNEGSKA (reference sequence). CDR3: CSARVGNEQFF. The CDR3 DNA sequence: TGCAGTGCTAGAGTCGGGAATGAGCAGTTCTTC.

The chain links TRBV5-1 to TRBJ2-5, with 8 bases lining up with TRBD2. V lost 0 bases, J lost 1 base, and 5 bases stayed unmatched. Germline assignment: CDR1 SGHRS and CDR2 YFSETQ. The CDR3 totals 16 residues. This CDR3 is CASSLGSGLVQETQYF. The CDR3 DNA sequence: TGCGCCAGCAGCTTGGGGTCGGGACTAGTCCAAGAGACCCAGTACTTC. Full variable domain (outside the CDR3, taken from reference TRBV5-1 and TRBJ2-5): KAGVTQTPRYLIKTRGQQVTLSCSPISGHRSVSWYQQTPGQGLQFLFEYFSETQRNKGNFPGRFSGRQFSNSRSEMNVSTLELGDSALYLCASSLGSGLVQETQYFGPGTRLLVL.

The V gene is TRBV5-1, the J gene TRBJ2-1; 10 bases agree with TRBD2. Looked up from germline, CDR1 is SGHRS and CDR2 is YFSETQ. V shed 0 bases, J shed 8 bases, and the junction held 8 bases outside the gene matches. CDR3 length: 16 residues. CDR3 DNA sequence: TGCGCCAGCAGCTTGGGTGAGCGGGGGGGCAGAGATGAGCAGTTCTTC. This gives the protein CASSLGERGGRDEQFF.

The chain combines TRBV7-3 with TRBJ2-5; tentative D call: TRBD2 (6 bases). V was pared by 2 bases and J by 4 bases, with 14 bases between. Germline V gives CDR1 SGHTA, CDR2 FQGTGA. CDR3 length: 15 residues. The CDR3 sequence is CASSLSSSDGETQYF. The CDR3 DNA is TGTGCCAGCAGCTTATCATCTAGCGACGGAGAGACCCAGTACTTC.

V is TRBV4-1 and J is TRBJ1-1; tentative D call: TRBD1 (6 bases). This CDR3 spans 15 amino acids. Germline CDR1 and CDR2: MGHRA and YSYEKL. Trimming took off 1 base at V and 4 bases at J, with 13 bases between the two ends. The CDR3 here is CASSQATGWGTEAFF. DNA for the CDR3: TGCGCCAGCAGCCAAGCCACAGGGTGGGGCACTGAAGCTTTCTTT.

The chain joins TRBV2 to TRBJ2-7, with D unresolved. CDR1 is SNHLY, CDR2 FYNNEI, per germline. The CDR3 runs to 12 residues. Trimming stripped 4 bases from V and 4 bases from J, with 8 bases between. The DNA for the CDR3 is TGTGCCAGCAGTGGACAATATTACGAGCAGTACTTC. Residues: CASSGQYYEQYF. The full variable domain, its missing parts supplied by reference TRBV2 and TRBJ2-7, is EPEVTQTPSHQVTQMGQEVILRCVPISNHLYFYWYRQILGQKVEFLVSFYNNEISEKSEIFDDQFSVERPDGSNFTLKIRSTKLEDSAMYFCASSGQYYEQYFGPGTRLTVT.

This sequence joins TRBV28 and TRBJ1-5; 9 nucleotides align to TRBD1. The CDR3 contains 15 residues. V was pared by 5 bases and J by 5 bases, with 7 bases of the junction left unmatched. The germline CDR1 and CDR2 sequences are MDHEN and SYDVKM. Here the CDR3 DNA reads TGTGCCAGCAGTAGGACAGGGGCGAACCATCAGCCCCAGCATTTT. It is translated as CASSRTGANHQPQHF.

The chain couples TRBV7-8 to TRBJ1-5; 11 positions match TRBD1. The CDR3 consists of 17 residues. Germline CDR1 is SGHVS and CDR2 is FQNEAQ. The V gene end was trimmed by 5 bases and the J gene end by 0 bases; junction bases not matched to a gene: 6. This CDR3 is CASSPGQGGYSNQPQHF. As DNA, the CDR3 is TGTGCCAGCAGCCCGGGACAGGGGGGATATAGCAATCAGCCCCAGCATTTT.

The chain employs TRBV9 and TRBJ1-1, with D perhaps TRBD1 (5 bases). This CDR3 spans 14 amino acids. Trimming removed 4 bases at V and 0 bases at J, with 10 bases between. Per germline, CDR1 SGDLS and CDR2 YYNGEE. The CDR3 DNA sequence: TGTGCCAGCAGCTGGGGCGACATGAACACTGAAGCTTTCTTT. Its translation: CASSWGDMNTEAFF.

The chain uses TRBV7-6 and TRBJ2-7; D might be TRBD2 (7 bases). CDR1 and CDR2 (germline): SGHVS, FNYEAQ. V shed 4 bases and J shed 5 bases, with 21 bases lying between them. The CDR3 runs 16 residues. CDR3: CASSWGGVGAPNEQYF. Here the CDR3 DNA reads TGTGCCAGCAGCTGGGGGGGTGTGGGGGCACCCAACGAGCAGTACTTC.